Included here is one T cell receptor beta chain sequence, with context. This entry is derived from a study of blood T cell repertoires in COVID-19. Here immunoSEQ multiplex PCR was the method, and the copy in TCRdb shows in-frame clones only, minus some. The sample has fewer than 110,000 clones; approximately 89% are singletons. The receptor's source is an elderly woman in a cohort sampled during active COVID-19. Material for sequencing was peripheral blood.

DNA of the CDR3: TGTGCCAGCAGCCAAACATCGAACACTGAAGCTTTCTTT. Translation gives CASSQTSNTEAFF. V and J are TRBV7-2 and TRBJ1-1; no definite D call. Germline loops: CDR1 SGHTA, CDR2 FQGNSA. The CDR3 runs to 13 residues. Between the trimmed V and J ends, which lost 5 bases and 1 base, there was a span of 8 bases. The full variable domain, its missing parts supplied by reference TRBV7-2 and TRBJ1-1, is GAGVSQSPSNKVTEKGKDVELRCDPISGHTALYWYRQSLGQGLEFLIYFQGNSAPDKSGLPSDRFSAERTGGSVSTLTIQRTQQEDSAVYLCASSQTSNTEAFFGQGTRLTVV.